The clone carrying this T cell receptor (beta chain) was counted only a few times. Its matching antigen is unknown. Lacking the conserved final phenylalanine or tryptophan, this CDR3 likely reflects a read error. Investigators prepared the TCR beta libraries by applying iRepertoire HTBI primers and Arm-PCR of CDR3 regions. Each CDR3 protein gets one entry after TCRdb re-called the multiplex PCR reads with MiXCR. The sample consists of under 300,000 distinct CDR3 sequences, roughly a fifth of them appearing once. Time point specified: newly diagnosed GD, antithyroid drugs for less than 3 months. RNA from PBMCs was the source of the TCR library. This sample stems from a study of regulatory T cells in long-lasting Graves disease. Findings of the study overall: Persistent Graves' patients had lower TCR diversity than newly diagnosed ones.

The CDR3 runs to 13 residues. CDR1 and CDR2 from the germline V gene are SEHNR and FQNEAQ (reference sequence). V trimming: 5 bases; J trimming: 4 bases; junction bases outside the gene matches: 1. The clonotype comes from a female donor with Graves disease. The specimen comprised peripheral blood mononuclear cells (PBMCs), sampled at new diagnosis, from a patient treated with antithyroid drugs. The chain employs TRBV7-9 and TRBJ2-3, with 9 nucleotides matching TRBD1. The CDR3 coding sequence is TGTGCCAGCAGCACAGGGGGCCCAGATACGCAGTATCTT. This gives the protein CASSTGGPDTQYL.